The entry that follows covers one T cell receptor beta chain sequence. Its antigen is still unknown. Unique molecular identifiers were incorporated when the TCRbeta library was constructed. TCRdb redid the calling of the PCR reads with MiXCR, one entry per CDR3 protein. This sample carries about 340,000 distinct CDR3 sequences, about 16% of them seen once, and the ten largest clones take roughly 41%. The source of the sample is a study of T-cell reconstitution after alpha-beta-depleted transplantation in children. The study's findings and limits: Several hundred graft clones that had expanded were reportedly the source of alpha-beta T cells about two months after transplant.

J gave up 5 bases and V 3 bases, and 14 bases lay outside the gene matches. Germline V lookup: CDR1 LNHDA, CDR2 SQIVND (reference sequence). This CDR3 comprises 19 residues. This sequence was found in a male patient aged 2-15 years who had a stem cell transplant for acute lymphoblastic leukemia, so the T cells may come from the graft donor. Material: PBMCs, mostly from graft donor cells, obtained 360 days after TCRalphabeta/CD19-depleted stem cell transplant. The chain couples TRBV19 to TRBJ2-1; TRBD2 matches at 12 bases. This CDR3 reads CASSIPSGRARPPNNEQFF. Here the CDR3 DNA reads TGTGCCAGTAGTATTCCTAGCGGGAGGGCCCGGCCCCCGAACAATGAGCAGTTCTTC.